The rows below give T cell receptor beta chains drawn from one sample of a study of control samples from healthy donors and cancer patients. Using immunoSEQ multiplex PCR, the repertoire was profiled, and TCRdb retains in-frame clones only, with some absent. The table has more than 140,000 clones, under 95% seen once. The sequencing sample was made of blood. These receptors originate from a man younger than 30 in good health. Both conserved end residues are part of each CDR3. D genes are given only for firm matches. Rows may omit the clone size; those that give it use once, few, many or a size class.

j_gene,v_gene,d_gene,abundance,CDR3nt,CDR3aa
TRBJ1-4,TRBV19,.,once,TGTGCCAGTAGTACCAGACAGTCAACTAATGAAAAACTGTTTTTT,CASSTRQSTNEKLFF
TRBJ1-1,TRBV5-5,TRBD1,once,TGTGCCAGCAGCTCACAGGGGGCTATGAACACTGAAGCTTTCTTT,CASSSQGAMNTEAFF
TRBJ2-3,TRBV11-2,TRBD2,once,TGTGCCAGCAGCTTGGGGGGAGCGGGGTTCACAGATACGCAGTATTTT,CASSLGGAGFTDTQYF
TRBJ2-3,TRBV19,.,.,TGTGCCAGTATGTCGTACAGGGCTGGGTCAGATACGCAGTATTTT,CASMSYRAGSDTQYF
TRBJ2-7,TRBV6-6,TRBD1,.,TGTGCCAGCAGTCACCGGGACAGGGGGCCTTACTCCTACGAGCAGTACTTC,CASSHRDRGPYSYEQYF
TRBJ1-1,TRBV12-3/TRBV12-4,.,.,TGTGCCAGCAGTTTCGGGGGAGTTTATGAAGCTTTCTTT,CASSFGGVYEAFF
TRBJ2-4,TRBV7-8,TRBD2,.,TGTGCCAGCAGCCCCCCGGGGGGGACCAAAAACATTCAGTACTTC,CASSPPGGTKNIQYF
TRBJ1-2,TRBV4-1,TRBD1,.,TGCGCCAGCAGCCAATCGCAGGGGGAGTATGGCTACACCTTC,CASSQSQGEYGYTF
TRBJ2-5,TRBV11-2,TRBD2,.,TGTGCCAGCAGCGGGACTAGCGGGAGCCAAGAGACCCAGTACTTC,CASSGTSGSQETQYF
TRBJ2-1,TRBV27,.,.,TGTGCCAGCAGTTTATTACCGCGGATCAATGAGCAGTTCTTC,CASSLLPRINEQFF
TRBJ1-2,TRBV6-5,.,.,TGTGCCAGCAGTCCCCAGACAGGAGCCTATGGCTACACCTTC,CASSPQTGAYGYTF
TRBJ2-5,TRBV7-2,TRBD1,.,TGTGCCAGCAGCTCCGAACAGGGGTGGGAGACCCAGTACTTC,CASSSEQGWETQYF
TRBJ1-5,TRBV18,.,.,TGTGCCAGCTCACGGGGACTGTTCGAGCCCCAGCATTTT,CASSRGLFEPQHF
TRBJ1-2,TRBV7-2,TRBD1,.,TGTGCCAGCAGCTTAGCGCTTAACAGGGGGAAGGTTGGCTACACCTTC,CASSLALNRGKVGYTF
TRBJ2-1,TRBV27,.,once,TGTGCCAGCGCACGTACTCAACAGGGTTACAATGAGCAGTTCTTC,CASARTQQGYNEQFF
TRBJ2-5,TRBV18,.,.,TGTGCCAGCTCACCCCGGGAGACCCAGTACTTC,CASSPRETQYF
TRBJ2-2,TRBV7-9,TRBD1,.,TGTGCCAGCAGCCCCCCTTGGCTGGGACAGTCGAACACCGGGGAGCTGTTTTTT,CASSPPWLGQSNTGELFF
TRBJ2-2,TRBV5-4,.,.,TGTGCCAGCAGCTGGATAACCCCCGGGGGCGGCGGGGAGCTGTTTTTT,CASSWITPGGGGELFF
TRBJ1-1,TRBV4-3,.,.,TGCGCCAGCAGCCAAGATCGGAAAGGGAACACTGAAGCTTTCTTT,CASSQDRKGNTEAFF
TRBJ2-1,TRBV9,.,.,TGTGCCAGCAGCGAGCAGGGGGGGCCCCCCTACAATGAGCAGTTCTTC,CASSEQGGPPYNEQFF
TRBJ1-5,TRBV28,.,few,TGTGCCAGCAGTATTGCAGGGGCGGGAGGCAATCAGCCCCAGCATTTT,CASSIAGAGGNQPQHF
TRBJ1-6,TRBV11-2,.,.,TGTGCCAGCAGCTTCTACGGAGAATACTATTCACCCCTCCACTTT,CASSFYGEYYSPLHF
TRBJ2-5,TRBV29-1,.,.,TGCAGCGTTGAACGGCCTAACCAAGAGACCCAGTACTTC,CSVERPNQETQYF
TRBJ2-7,TRBV5-4,.,few,TGTGCCAGCAGCTTGGATCGGGCCACCTACGAGCAGTACTTC,CASSLDRATYEQYF
TRBJ2-5,TRBV5-8,TRBD2,once,TGTGCCAGCACCCCCGGACTAGCGAAATATCAAGAGACCCAGTACTTC,CASTPGLAKYQETQYF
TRBJ2-2,TRBV4-1,.,.,TGCGCCAGCAGCCAGGATACCGGGGAGCTGTTTTTT,CASSQDTGELFF
TRBJ2-6,TRBV4-3,.,few,TGCGCCAGCAGCCAAGATATTACCGGCTCTGGGGCCAACGTCCTGACTTTC,CASSQDITGSGANVLTF
TRBJ1-2,TRBV29-1,TRBD1,.,TGCAGCGACGGGGACAGGGGGTGGTCAAACTATGGCTACACCTTC,CSDGDRGWSNYGYTF
TRBJ2-3,TRBV7-2,.,.,TGTGCCAGCAGCTACTCCCGGGCCCGCACAGATACGCAGTATTTT,CASSYSRARTDTQYF
TRBJ1-3,TRBV28,.,.,TGTGCCAGCAGTCCGGGGGTCTCTGGAAACACCATATATTTT,CASSPGVSGNTIYF
TRBJ1-3,TRBV6-1,TRBD1,once,TGTGCCAGCAGTGAGGACAGGGGGTTCGGAAACACCATATATTTT,CASSEDRGFGNTIYF
TRBJ1-6,TRBV9,.,.,TGTGCCAGCAGCCTCGGGGGGGTCGGGGATTCACCCCTCCACTTT,CASSLGGVGDSPLHF
TRBJ1-5,TRBV30,.,.,TGTGCCTGGAGTGCGAGGAGCGATATCAATCAGCCCCAGCATTTT,CAWSARSDINQPQHF
TRBJ1-1,TRBV4-1,TRBD1,.,TGCGCCAGCAGCCAACCGGGACAGGGGGCGGGGACTGAAGCTTTCTTT,CASSQPGQGAGTEAFF
TRBJ1-6,TRBV5-1,.,.,TGCGCCAGCAGCCTGCCCGGAGGGGCCTCCTATAATTCACCCCTCCACTTT,CASSLPGGASYNSPLHF
TRBJ1-5,TRBV7-9,.,.,TGTGCCAGCAGCCCAGACAGTCTCAATCAGCCCCAGCATTTT,CASSPDSLNQPQHF
TRBJ1-5,TRBV6-1,.,many,TGTGCCAGCAGTGAAAGGCAGGGGAAGCCCCAGCATTTT,CASSERQGKPQHF
TRBJ2-3,TRBV4-2,.,.,TGTGCCAGCAGCCAAGTTGGTTCGGCGCAGTATTTT,CASSQVGSAQYF
TRBJ2-1,TRBV28,TRBD1,.,TGTGCCAGCAGTGCCCAGGGGGACCGTTCCTACAATGAGCAGTTCTTC,CASSAQGDRSYNEQFF